The 13 T cell receptor beta chains listed next were all sequenced from one sample in a study of neoadjuvant anti-PD-1 for oral cavity cancer. Clones were sequenced by immunoSEQ multiplex PCR, and TCRdb holds only the in-frame ones, with some missing. The sample contains around 16,000 clones, approximately 67% of which appear only once. The specimen comprised PBMCs, sampled before nivolumab (anti-PD-1) treatment. The receptors come from a person between 40 and 79 years old with oral cavity squamous cell carcinoma.

The sample holds a few counts of this clone. V is TRBV28 and J is TRBJ1-2, with unresolved D. The V and J ends lost 8 bases and 6 bases respectively, with 16 bases between them. Germline CDR1 is MDHEN and CDR2 is SYDVKM. CDR3 size: 13 residues. The CDR3 loop reads CASDTRTLNGYTF. Here the CDR3 DNA reads TGTGCCAGCGACACCAGGACCTTGAATGGCTACACCTTC.

The chain recombines TRBV6-5 with TRBJ2-1; 10 nucleotides align to TRBD1. This CDR3 contains 14 residues. The junction had 10 bases not matched to a gene; V was cut back by 8 bases and J by 9 bases. Germline CDR1 MNHEY, CDR2 SVGAGI. CDR3 loop: CASSGGTGVREQFF. In nucleotides, the CDR3 is TGTGCCAGCTCGGGCGGGACAGGGGTCCGTGAGCAGTTCTTC.

This chain uses TRBV28 with TRBJ1-2; D might be TRBD1 (5 bases). The germline V gene has CDR1 MDHEN and CDR2 SYDVKM. The length of the CDR3 is 14 residues. V was shortened by 3 bases and J by 3 bases, with 11 bases between the two germline ends. In nucleotides, the CDR3 is TGTGCCAGCAGTTTCCGAGGGGATTACTATGGCTACACCTTC. It codes for CASSFRGDYYGYTF.

The rearrangement links TRBV19 to TRBJ2-7, with D maybe TRBD1 (6 bases). The CDR3 is 13 amino acids. V was cut by 3 bases and J by 4 bases, with 10 bases left in between. Germline lookup yields CDR1 LNHDA and CDR2 SQIVND (reference sequence). The CDR3 protein is CASSMTGHYEQYF. The CDR3 DNA follows: TGTGCCAGTAGTATGACAGGACATTACGAGCAGTACTTC.

The CDR3 DNA follows: TGTGCCAGCAGTTACGCCTCCAGGGGCACTGAAGCTTTCTTT. Amino acid sequence: CASSYASRGTEAFF. The V gene is TRBV6-5, the J gene TRBJ1-1; D might be TRBD1 (6 bases). V was pared by 2 bases and J by 4 bases, with 11 bases between. This CDR3 is 14 amino acids long. Germline V lookup: CDR1 MNHEY, CDR2 SVGAGI.

This clone came up a few times. The chain employs TRBV27 and TRBJ2-5; D is possibly TRBD2 (5 bases). Per the germline V gene, CDR1 is MNHEY and CDR2 is SMNVEV (reference sequence). Trimming removed 6 bases at V and 2 bases at J, with 22 bases between. The CDR3 has 17 amino acids. The CDR3 spells CASRPHPSLSYQETQYF. In nucleotides, the CDR3 is TGTGCCAGCAGGCCCCACCCTAGCTTGTCGTATCAAGAGACCCAGTACTTC.

V usage is TRBV14 and J usage is TRBJ2-5; D gene ambiguous. Trimming shortened V by 3 bases and J by 5 bases, and 4 bases separated the two germline ends. The CDR3 covers 11 residues. Germline V gene data show CDR1 as SGHDN and CDR2 as FVKESK. CDR3 in amino acids: CASSHSETQYF. CDR3 in DNA: TGTGCCAGCAGCCATTCTGAGACCCAGTACTTC. The variable domain in full, completed from reference TRBV14 and TRBJ2-5, reads EAGVTQFPSHSVIEKGQTVTLRCDPISGHDNLYWYRRVMGKEIKFLLHFVKESKQDESGMPNNRFLAERTGGTYSTLKVQPAELEDSGVYFCASSHSETQYFGPGTRLLVL.

This chain connects TRBV9 to TRBJ1-1; D remains ambiguous. Trimming shortened V by 3 bases and J by 3 bases, and 12 bases separated the two germline ends. The V gene's germline CDR1 is SGDLS and CDR2 YYNGEE. This CDR3 comprises 14 residues. The CDR3 here is CASSAVSADTEAFF. The CDR3 nucleotides are TGTGCCAGCAGCGCCGTATCGGCAGACACTGAAGCTTTCTTT.

V usage is TRBV4-2 and J usage is TRBJ2-3, with D unclear. Germline V gene lookup returns CDR1 LGHNA and CDR2 YNFKEQ. The V end was cut by 0 bases, the J end by 6 bases, with 16 bases between. The CDR3 has 16 amino acids. The CDR3 region has the DNA TGTGCCAGCAGCCAAGATTTAGATTCGGCTTCGGATACGCAGTATTTT. Translating it yields CASSQDLDSASDTQYF.

This clone appeared a few times. The V call is TRBV10-2, the J call TRBJ2-5, with D possibly TRBD1 on 6 matching bases. CDR1 and CDR2 (germline): WSHSY, SAAADI. The CDR3 is 17 amino acids. The V and J ends lost 2 bases and 4 bases respectively, with 20 bases between them. CDR3 coding DNA: TGCGCCAGCAGTGAGATCGGTATTTTAGGGGGTGGAGAGACCCAGTACTTC. Amino acid sequence: CASSEIGILGGGETQYF.

This chain connects TRBV29-1 to TRBJ2-3; tentatively, D is TRBD1 (5 bases). V was shortened by 7 bases and J by 6 bases, with 11 bases between the two germline ends. This CDR3 is 11 amino acids long. The germline gives CDR1 SQVTM, CDR2 ANQGSEA. This CDR3 reads CSAEWGDTQYF. CDR3 DNA sequence: TGCAGCGCCGAATGGGGCGATACGCAGTATTTT.

This clone showed up just a few times. The J gene is TRBJ2-3, the V gene TRBV15; D gene uncertain. The length of the CDR3 is 16 residues. Between the trimmed V and J ends, which lost 0 bases and 0 bases, there was a span of 10 bases. Looked up from germline, CDR1 is LNHNV and CDR2 is YYDKDF (reference sequence). The CDR3 region is CATSRELQLSTDTQYF. CDR3 sequence (DNA): TGTGCCACCAGCAGAGAGCTGCAATTGAGCACAGATACGCAGTATTTT.

The V call is TRBV6-1, the J call TRBJ2-5; either TRBD1 or TRBD2 may fit D (5 bases each). The CDR3 runs 13 residues. The germline V gene has CDR1 MNHNS and CDR2 SASEGT. The V and J ends lost 4 bases and 1 base respectively, with 7 bases between them. The CDR3 loop is CASSGDLQETQYF. The CDR3 DNA reads TGTGCCAGCAGTGGGGACCTCCAAGAGACCCAGTACTTC.